Following are 26 T cell receptor beta chains from one sample sequenced in a study of beta chain features in type 1 diabetes. Expressed TCRB transcripts were sequenced, since all the RNA that had been isolated was reverse transcribed. This table comes from immunoSEQ multiplex PCR, and its TCRdb copy is limited to in-frame clones, with some not included. The table includes about 360,000 clones, about 12% detected once. Sequencing used naive CD4+ T cells from blood. The receptor source for this set is a young man in good health.

V usage is TRBV5-4 and J usage is TRBJ1-5; 10 bases line up with TRBD1. This CDR3 contains 15 residues. Germline CDR1 SGHNT, CDR2 YYREEE (reference sequence). V dropped 4 bases and J dropped 7; count of bases not matched to a gene: 8. As DNA, the CDR3 is TGTGCCAGCAGCATCGACAGGGGGCTTGGACAGCCCCAGCATTTT. It translates to CASSIDRGLGQPQHF.

In its sample, this clone was seen a few times. This sequence joins TRBV9 and TRBJ2-5; 9 nucleotides align to TRBD1. Losses at the gene ends were 0 bases for V and 4 bases for J; bases not matched to a gene: 10. CDR1 is SGDLS and CDR2 is YYNGEE in the germline V gene. The CDR3 is made up of 17 amino acids. The CDR3 region has the DNA TGTGCCAGCAGCGTAGGAGGGACAGGGAGCCTCCGAGAGACCCAGTACTTC. Its translation is CASSVGGTGSLRETQYF.

V and J are TRBV4-3 and TRBJ1-1, with D tentatively TRBD1 (5 bases). With 0 bases removed from V and 8 bases from J, the gap between germline ends came to 13 bases. The CDR3 length is 14 residues. CDR1 is LGHNA and CDR2 is YSLEER in the germline V gene. The CDR3 is CASSQEGQDAEAFF. The CDR3 coding sequence is TGCGCCAGCAGCCAAGAGGGGCAGGATGCAGAAGCTTTCTTT.

This clone was counted a few times. This chain links TRBV30 with TRBJ2-3; 13 nucleotides align to TRBD2. This CDR3 spans 16 amino acids. J was trimmed by 1 base and V by 1 base; bases with no gene match: 2. Germline V gene sequence: CDR1 GTSNPN, CDR2 SVGIG (reference sequence). CDR3 sequence: CAWSAGTSGGTDTQYF. The CDR3 region has the DNA TGTGCCTGGAGTGCCGGGACTAGCGGGGGCACAGATACGCAGTATTTT.

This clone showed up just a few times. One end of the junction fails to match germline, which may point to a read error. The gene calls are TRBV7-2 and TRBJ2-3; weak D call: TRBD1 (6 bases). Germline V CDR1 and CDR2: SGHTA, FQGNSA. This CDR3 contains 17 residues. The CDR3 sequence is CASSHLSGHHSTDTQYF. The CDR3 nucleotides read TGCGCCAGCAGCCACCTCTCGGGACACCATAGCACAGATACGCAGTATTTT.

The V and J genes are TRBV28 and TRBJ1-4; 7 bases agree with TRBD1. The CDR3 loop spans 14 amino acids. Germline CDR1 and CDR2: MDHEN and SYDVKM. The ends lost 11 bases at V and 0 bases at J; junction bases unmatched: 6. The CDR3 DNA reads TGTGCCTTAGGGGGCAGCCCAACTAATGAAAAACTGTTTTTT. Translation: CALGGSPTNEKLFF.

This rearrangement joins TRBV6-5 to TRBJ2-7; the D gene is possibly TRBD1 (7 bases). Trimming removed 2 bases at V and 9 bases at J, with 17 bases between. Germline lookup yields CDR1 MNHEY and CDR2 SVGAGI. The CDR3 has 14 amino acids. CDR3: CASSYGDFGTVQYF. For the CDR3, the DNA is TGTGCCAGCAGTTACGGGGACTTCGGGACAGTGCAGTACTTC.

This clone was recorded a few times. Here the CDR3 DNA reads TGTGCCAGCGAGAAAAACAGAAAGCCAGCGGGGGATTATCAAGAGACCCAGTACTTC. As protein: CASEKNRKPAGDYQETQYF. The chain joins TRBV9 to TRBJ2-5; 8 nucleotides match TRBD2. Trimming took 7 bases from V and 2 from J; bases not matched to a gene: 22. Germline assignment: CDR1 SGDLS and CDR2 YYNGEE. This CDR3 is built from 19 residues.

This clone turned up a few times. This chain links TRBV28 with TRBJ2-7; TRBD1 agrees at 9 bases. CDR3 length: 16 amino acids. CDR1 MDHEN and CDR2 SYDVKM come from the germline V gene. Germline trimming cut 4 bases from V and 4 bases from J; bases unmatched to any gene: 11. CDR3 protein: CASSSAYRDRVYEQYF. CDR3 bases: TGTGCCAGCAGTTCAGCGTACCGGGACAGGGTATACGAGCAGTACTTC.

This clone was seen just once. In nucleotides, the CDR3 is TGTGCCAGCAGCAAAGGAAGACAGGGGGCGAGCGAGCAGTACTTC. It codes for CASSKGRQGASEQYF. This sequence joins TRBV5-6 and TRBJ2-7; 10 bases are a match to TRBD1. The J segment lost 6 bases and the V segment lost 4 bases, leaving 10 bases of the junction unmatched. In germline, CDR1 is SGHDT, CDR2 YYEEEE. This CDR3 region has 15 residues. Supplemented by reference TRBV5-6 and TRBJ2-7, the full variable domain reads DAGVTQSPTHLIKTRGQQVTLRCSPKSGHDTVSWYQQALGQGPQFIFQYYEEEERQRGNFPDRFSGHQFPNYSSELNVNALLLGDSALYLCASSKGRQGASEQYFGPGTRLTVT.

V gene TRBV2 combines with J gene TRBJ2-1, with TRBD1 as a possible D gene (5 bases). The CDR3 sequence is 16 residues long. In germline, CDR1 is SNHLY, CDR2 FYNNEI. Trimming cost V 2 bases and J 8 bases, with 19 bases left between them. CDR3 DNA sequence: TGTGCCAGCAGTGAACCGGTCTCGGCAGGGCTCCATGAGCAGTTCTTC. The encoded protein is CASSEPVSAGLHEQFF.

This sequence joins TRBV29-1 and TRBJ2-3; D remains unclear. V lost 3 bases, J lost 5 bases, and 12 bases lay in between. Germline V gene lookup returns CDR1 SQVTM and CDR2 ANQGSEA. The CDR3 runs to 13 residues. CDR3 DNA: TGCAGCGTTGAGAATCCTCCGGGAGATACGCAGTATTTT. This sequence encodes CSVENPPGDTQYF.

The table lists this clone with a few counts. The V and J genes are TRBV6-5 and TRBJ1-4; perhaps TRBD1 as D (5 bases). The CDR3 extends over 14 amino acids. Germline V gene lookup returns CDR1 MNHEY and CDR2 SVGAGI. V was pared by 4 bases and J by 5 bases, with 11 bases between. The CDR3 coding sequence is TGTGCCAGCAGTTTCCAACAGGCAAATGAAAAACTGTTTTTT. Its translation is CASSFQQANEKLFF.

This clone has only a few counts. The rearrangement uses TRBV28 and TRBJ1-2; D is unresolved. The V end was cut by 7 bases, the J end by 5 bases, with 17 bases between. The germline CDR1 and CDR2 sequences are MDHEN and SYDVKM. There are 14 residues in the CDR3. The CDR3, as DNA: TGTGCCAGCACCCCCTCCGGGGATCAGTATGGCTACACCTTC. Amino acid sequence: CASTPSGDQYGYTF.

This chain uses TRBV5-1 with TRBJ1-5; D perhaps matches TRBD1 (5 bases). The CDR3 covers 15 residues. The V and J ends lost 0 bases and 4 bases respectively, with 11 bases between them. Germline V gene lookup returns CDR1 SGHRS and CDR2 YFSETQ. The CDR3 nucleotides are TGCGCCAGCAGCTTGGAGGGGTTGGGAAATCAGCCCCAGCATTTT. Its protein is CASSLEGLGNQPQHF.

The J gene is TRBJ2-2, the V gene TRBV4-3, with 8 nucleotides matching TRBD2. V was pared by 0 bases and J by 5 bases, with 5 bases of the junction left unmatched. Germline assignment: CDR1 LGHNA and CDR2 YSLEER. The CDR3 extends over 16 amino acids. CDR3 loop: CASSQDPGGRTGELFF. DNA of the CDR3: TGCGCCAGCAGCCAAGATCCGGGGGGGAGAACCGGGGAGCTGTTTTTT.

The V call is TRBV5-1, the J call TRBJ1-1, with D possibly matching TRBD1 (5 bases). Trimming shortened V by 4 bases and J by 6 bases, and 22 bases separated the two germline ends. The V gene's germline CDR1 is SGHRS and CDR2 YFSETQ. This CDR3 has 16 residues. The CDR3 nucleotides read TGCGCCAGCAGCCAGGAAGCGGGACGGGCGTTGGCTGAAGCTTTCTTT. This gives the protein CASSQEAGRALAEAFF.

The table lists this clone with a few counts. The chain uses TRBV4-3 and TRBJ1-4, with TRBD1 as a possible D gene (5 bases). Germline CDR1 reads LGHNA; CDR2 reads YSLEER. The length of the CDR3 is 13 residues. V gave up 4 bases and J gave up 11 bases, with 14 bases separating them. The CDR3 spells CASSPNQGVKLFF. CDR3 nucleotides: TGCGCCAGCAGCCCCAACCAGGGCGTTAAACTGTTTTTT.

The V call is TRBV19, the J call TRBJ2-7; maybe TRBD2 (6 bases). Trimming took off 0 bases at V and 0 bases at J, with 9 bases between the two ends. The germline V gene encodes CDR1 LNHDA and CDR2 SQIVND (reference sequence). The CDR3 runs 15 residues. For the CDR3, the DNA is TGTGCCAGTAGTATAGATGCGGGGACCTCCTACGAGCAGTACTTC. Its protein product is CASSIDAGTSYEQYF. The full variable domain, completed using reference TRBV19 and TRBJ2-7, is DGGITQSPKYLFRKEGQNVTLSCEQNLNHDAMYWYRQDPGQGLRLIYYSQIVNDFQKGDIAEGYSVSREKKESFPLTVTSAQKNPTAFYLCASSIDAGTSYEQYFGPGTRLTVT.

The J gene is TRBJ2-1, the V gene TRBV6-5; D perhaps matches TRBD2 (6 bases). With 0 bases removed from V and 5 bases from J, the gap between germline ends came to 11 bases. The CDR3 length is 15 residues. Germline V gene sequence: CDR1 MNHEY, CDR2 SVGAGI. CDR3 nucleotide sequence: TGTGCCAGCAGTTACTCGATGGTAGCGGACAATGAGCAGTTCTTC. It encodes CASSYSMVADNEQFF.

A word on this clone: In the same sample, other DNA sequences code for this CDR3. The V call is TRBV7-9, the J call TRBJ2-7, with D possibly being TRBD2 (5 bases). In germline, CDR1 is SEHNR, CDR2 FQNEAQ (reference sequence). The CDR3 has 13 residues. V shed 1 base and J shed 4 bases, with 8 bases lying between them. In DNA form, the CDR3 reads TGTGCCAGCAGCTTAGTCGGGGTATACGAGCAGTACTTC. Its protein is CASSLVGVYEQYF.

The chain recombines TRBV19 with TRBJ2-5, with TRBD1 matching over 9 bases. Looked up from germline, CDR1 is LNHDA and CDR2 is SQIVND (reference sequence). The CDR3 loop spans 14 amino acids. V shed 2 bases, J shed 6 bases, and the junction held 4 bases outside the gene matches. The chain's CDR3 is CASSIMGQGKTQYF. The CDR3 coding sequence is TGTGCCAGTAGTATAATGGGACAGGGTAAGACCCAGTACTTC.

CDR3 sequence: CASSQDSFTNYGYTF. CDR3 DNA: TGCGCCAGCAGCCAAGATTCATTCACTAACTATGGCTACACCTTC. J is TRBJ1-2 and V is TRBV4-3; no definite D call. This CDR3 spans 15 amino acids. Trimming took 0 bases from V and 0 from J, leaving 8 bases between them. Germline lookup yields CDR1 LGHNA and CDR2 YSLEER.

This clone has a handful of counts. This chain connects TRBV30 to TRBJ1-2, with D perhaps TRBD1 (5 bases). The length of the CDR3 is 14 residues. Trimming cost V 4 bases and J 2 bases, with 14 bases left between them. From germline, CDR1 is GTSNPN and CDR2 SVGIG (reference sequence). CDR3 amino acids: CAWTKAGHNYGYTF. Here the CDR3 DNA reads TGTGCCTGGACAAAGGCAGGGCACAACTATGGCTACACCTTC.

In this sample, this clone turned up a few times. This chain connects TRBV18 to TRBJ2-5, with 7 bases matching TRBD2. There are 14 residues in the CDR3. Germline values: CDR1 KGHSH, CDR2 LQKENI. J was trimmed by 1 base and V by 6 bases; bases with no gene match: 5. The CDR3 loop is CASSTSGGQETQYF. The DNA for the CDR3 is TGTGCCAGCTCGACCTCGGGGGGCCAAGAGACCCAGTACTTC.

V gene TRBV30 combines with J gene TRBJ2-7; D is unresolved. Trimming removed 3 bases from V and 4 bases from J, with 10 bases in between. Per germline, CDR1 GTSNPN and CDR2 SVGIG (reference sequence). This CDR3 comprises 12 residues. CDR3: CAWSAKYYEQYF. The CDR3 nucleotides are TGTGCCTGGAGCGCGAAATATTACGAGCAGTACTTC.